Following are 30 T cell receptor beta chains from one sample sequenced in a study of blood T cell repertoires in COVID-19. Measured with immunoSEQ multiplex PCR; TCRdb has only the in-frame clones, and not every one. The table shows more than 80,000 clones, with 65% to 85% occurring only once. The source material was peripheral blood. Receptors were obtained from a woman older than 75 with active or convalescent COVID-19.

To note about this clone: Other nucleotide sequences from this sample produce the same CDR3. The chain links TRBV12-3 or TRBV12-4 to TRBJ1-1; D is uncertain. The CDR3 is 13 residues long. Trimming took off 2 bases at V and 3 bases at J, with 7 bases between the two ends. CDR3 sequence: CASSLNRDTEAFF. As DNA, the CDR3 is TGTGCCAGCAGTTTAAATCGAGACACTGAAGCTTTCTTT.

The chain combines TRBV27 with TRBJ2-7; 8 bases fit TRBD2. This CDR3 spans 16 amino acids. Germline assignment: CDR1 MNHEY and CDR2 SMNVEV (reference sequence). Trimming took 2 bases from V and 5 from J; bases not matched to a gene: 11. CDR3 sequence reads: CASSLTISGGANEQYF. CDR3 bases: TGTGCCAGCAGTTTAACGATCAGCGGGGGTGCCAACGAGCAGTACTTC.

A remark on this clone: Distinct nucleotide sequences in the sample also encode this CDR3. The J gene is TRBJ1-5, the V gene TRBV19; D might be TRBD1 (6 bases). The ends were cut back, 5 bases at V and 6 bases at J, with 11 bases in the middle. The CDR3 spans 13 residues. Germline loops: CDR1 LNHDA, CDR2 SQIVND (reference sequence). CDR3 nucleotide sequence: TGTGCCAGTAGTTCCCAAGGGGGTCAGCCCCAGCATTTT. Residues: CASSSQGGQPQHF.

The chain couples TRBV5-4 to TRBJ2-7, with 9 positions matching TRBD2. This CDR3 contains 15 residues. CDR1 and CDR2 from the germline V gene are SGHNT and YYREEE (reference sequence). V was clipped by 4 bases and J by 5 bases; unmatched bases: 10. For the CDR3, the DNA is TGTGCCAGCAGCCCCAGGCGGGGGGGCCACAACGAGCAGTACTTC. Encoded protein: CASSPRRGGHNEQYF.

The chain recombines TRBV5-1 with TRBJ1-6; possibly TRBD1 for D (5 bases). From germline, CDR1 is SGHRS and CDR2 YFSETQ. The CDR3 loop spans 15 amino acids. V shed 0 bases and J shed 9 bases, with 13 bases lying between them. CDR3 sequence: CASSLEEGAVSPLHF. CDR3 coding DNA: TGCGCCAGCAGCTTGGAAGAAGGGGCAGTTTCACCCCTCCACTTT. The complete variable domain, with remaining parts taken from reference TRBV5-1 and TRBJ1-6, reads KAGVTQTPRYLIKTRGQQVTLSCSPISGHRSVSWYQQTPGQGLQFLFEYFSETQRNKGNFPGRFSGRQFSNSRSEMNVSTLELGDSALYLCASSLEEGAVSPLHFGNGTRLTVT.

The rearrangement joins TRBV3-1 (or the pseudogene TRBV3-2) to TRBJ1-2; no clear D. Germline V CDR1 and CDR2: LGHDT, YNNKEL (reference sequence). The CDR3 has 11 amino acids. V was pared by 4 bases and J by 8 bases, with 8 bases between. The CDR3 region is CASSRSEGYTF. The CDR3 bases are TGTGCCAGCAGCCGTAGTGAAGGCTACACCTTC.

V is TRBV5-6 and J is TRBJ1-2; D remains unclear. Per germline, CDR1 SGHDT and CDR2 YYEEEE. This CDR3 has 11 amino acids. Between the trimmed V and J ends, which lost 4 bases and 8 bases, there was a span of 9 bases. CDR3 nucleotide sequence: TGTGCCAGCAGCCGGGAAGCAGGCTACACCTTC. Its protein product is CASSREAGYTF.

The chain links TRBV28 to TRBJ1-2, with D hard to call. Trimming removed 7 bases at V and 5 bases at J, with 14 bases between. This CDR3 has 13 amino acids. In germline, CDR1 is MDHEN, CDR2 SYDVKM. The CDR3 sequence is CASTQPQVYGYTF. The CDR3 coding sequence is TGTGCCAGCACCCAACCCCAGGTGTATGGCTACACCTTC.

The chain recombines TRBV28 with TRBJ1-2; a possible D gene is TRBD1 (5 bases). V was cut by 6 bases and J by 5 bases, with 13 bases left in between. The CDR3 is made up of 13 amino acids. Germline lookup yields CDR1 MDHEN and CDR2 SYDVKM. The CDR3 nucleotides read TGTGCCAGCAGGACCACGACAGTTTATGGCTACACCTTC. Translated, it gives CASRTTTVYGYTF.

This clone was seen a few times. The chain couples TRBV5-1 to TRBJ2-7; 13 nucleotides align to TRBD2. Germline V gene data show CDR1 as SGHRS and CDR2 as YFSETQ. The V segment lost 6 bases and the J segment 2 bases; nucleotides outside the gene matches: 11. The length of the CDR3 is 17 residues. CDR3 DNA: TGCGCCAGCAAAAATACCGGGACTAGCGGGACCCCCTACGAGCAGTACTTC. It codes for CASKNTGTSGTPYEQYF.

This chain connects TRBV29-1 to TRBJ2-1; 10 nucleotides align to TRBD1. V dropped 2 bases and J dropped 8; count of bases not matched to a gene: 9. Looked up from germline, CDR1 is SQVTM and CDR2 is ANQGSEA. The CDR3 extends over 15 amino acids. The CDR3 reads CSVEKGQGLGDEQFF. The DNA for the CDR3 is TGCAGCGTTGAAAAGGGACAGGGGCTGGGGGATGAGCAGTTCTTC.

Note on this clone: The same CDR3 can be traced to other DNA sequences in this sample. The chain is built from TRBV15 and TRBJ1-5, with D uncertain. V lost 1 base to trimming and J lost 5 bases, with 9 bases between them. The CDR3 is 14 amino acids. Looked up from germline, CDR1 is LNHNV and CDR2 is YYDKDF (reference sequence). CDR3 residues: CATSRGGADQPQHF. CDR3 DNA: TGTGCCACCAGCAGAGGGGGAGCCGATCAGCCCCAGCATTTT.

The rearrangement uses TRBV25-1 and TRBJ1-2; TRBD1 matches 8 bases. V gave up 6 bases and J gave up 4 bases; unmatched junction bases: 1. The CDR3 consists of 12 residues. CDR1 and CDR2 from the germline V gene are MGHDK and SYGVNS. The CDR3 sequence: CASSGTGYGYTF. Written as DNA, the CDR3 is TGTGCCAGCAGCGGGACAGGCTATGGCTACACCTTC.

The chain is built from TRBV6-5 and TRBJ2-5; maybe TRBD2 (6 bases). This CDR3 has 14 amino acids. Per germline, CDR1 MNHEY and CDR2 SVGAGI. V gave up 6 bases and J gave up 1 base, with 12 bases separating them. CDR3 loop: CASSSLGGQETQYF. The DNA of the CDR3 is TGTGCCAGCAGCTCCCTCGGGGGCCAAGAGACCCAGTACTTC.

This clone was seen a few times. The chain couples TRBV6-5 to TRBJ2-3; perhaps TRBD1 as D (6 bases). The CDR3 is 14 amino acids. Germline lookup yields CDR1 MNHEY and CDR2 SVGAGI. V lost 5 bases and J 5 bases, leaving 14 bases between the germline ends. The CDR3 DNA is TGTGCCAGCAGTCCGGGACAACAGAGAGATACGCAGTATTTT. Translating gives CASSPGQQRDTQYF.

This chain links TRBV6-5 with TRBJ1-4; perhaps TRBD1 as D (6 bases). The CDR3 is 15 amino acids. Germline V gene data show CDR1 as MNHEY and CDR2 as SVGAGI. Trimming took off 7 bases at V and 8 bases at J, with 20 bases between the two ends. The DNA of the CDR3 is TGTGCCAGCACCTCGAATCGGGGGGCAGGGGAAAAACTGTTTTTT. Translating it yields CASTSNRGAGEKLFF.

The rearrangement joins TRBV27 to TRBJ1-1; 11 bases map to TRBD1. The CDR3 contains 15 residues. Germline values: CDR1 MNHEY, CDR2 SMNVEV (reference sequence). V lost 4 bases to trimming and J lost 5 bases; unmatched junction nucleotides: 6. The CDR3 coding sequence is TGTGCCAGCAGTTGGACAGGGGGCGCGGGGACTGAAGCTTTCTTT. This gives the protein CASSWTGGAGTEAFF.

As DNA, the CDR3 is TGTGCCAGCCGAAACCCCGGGGTCTTCGGCTATGGCTACACCTTC. This encodes CASRNPGVFGYGYTF. The chain links TRBV6-5 to TRBJ1-2; D unresolved. Trimming removed 8 bases at V and 4 bases at J, with 20 bases between. Germline lookup yields CDR1 MNHEY and CDR2 SVGAGI. This CDR3 is 15 amino acids long.

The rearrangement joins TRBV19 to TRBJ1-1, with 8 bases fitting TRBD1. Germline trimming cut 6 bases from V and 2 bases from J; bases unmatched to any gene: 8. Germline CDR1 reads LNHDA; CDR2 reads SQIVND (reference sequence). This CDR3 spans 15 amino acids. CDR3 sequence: CASRPRTGPNTEAFF. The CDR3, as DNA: TGTGCCAGTAGACCCCGGACAGGGCCAAACACTGAAGCTTTCTTT.

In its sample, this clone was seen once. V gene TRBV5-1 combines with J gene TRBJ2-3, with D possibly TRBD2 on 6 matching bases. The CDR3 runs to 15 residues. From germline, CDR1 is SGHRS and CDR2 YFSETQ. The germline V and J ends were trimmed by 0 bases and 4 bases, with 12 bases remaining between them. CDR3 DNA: TGCGCCAGCAGCTTGGAGGGAGGTGGGTCAGATACGCAGTATTTT. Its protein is CASSLEGGGSDTQYF.

For the CDR3, the DNA is TGTGCCAGCAGCCCGACAGGGAGAGGGGCTATATACAATTCACCCCTCCACTTT. Its translation is CASSPTGRGAIYNSPLHF. This chain joins TRBV5-6 and TRBJ1-6; 7 nucleotides agree with TRBD1. The V and J ends lost 4 bases and 7 bases, in that order; junction bases with no gene match: 17. CDR1 is SGHDT, CDR2 YYEEEE, per germline. The CDR3 contains 18 residues.

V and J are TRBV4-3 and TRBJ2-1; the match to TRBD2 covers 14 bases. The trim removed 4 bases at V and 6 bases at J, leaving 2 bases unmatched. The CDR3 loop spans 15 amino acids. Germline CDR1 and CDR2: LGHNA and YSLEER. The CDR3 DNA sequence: TGCGCCAGCAGCCTAGGGACTAGCGGGGGCAATGAGCAGTTCTTC. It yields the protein CASSLGTSGGNEQFF.

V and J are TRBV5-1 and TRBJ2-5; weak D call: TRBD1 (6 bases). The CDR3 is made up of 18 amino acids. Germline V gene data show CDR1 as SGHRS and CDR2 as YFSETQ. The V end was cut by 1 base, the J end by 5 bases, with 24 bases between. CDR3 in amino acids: CASSLSPSTGSPGETQYF. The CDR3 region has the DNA TGCGCCAGCAGCTTGAGCCCCTCGACAGGCTCCCCGGGGGAGACCCAGTACTTC.

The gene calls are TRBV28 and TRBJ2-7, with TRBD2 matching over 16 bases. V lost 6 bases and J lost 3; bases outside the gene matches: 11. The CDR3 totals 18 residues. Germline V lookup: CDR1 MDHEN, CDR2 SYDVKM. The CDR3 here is CASSGPGLAGGIYYEQYF. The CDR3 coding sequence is TGTGCCAGCAGCGGACCGGGACTAGCGGGGGGGATCTACTACGAGCAGTACTTC.

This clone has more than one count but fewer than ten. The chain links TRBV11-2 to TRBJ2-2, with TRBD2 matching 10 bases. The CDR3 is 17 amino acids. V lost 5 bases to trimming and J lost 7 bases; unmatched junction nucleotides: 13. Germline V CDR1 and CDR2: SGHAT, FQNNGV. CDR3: CASSTLSGLAAFGELFF. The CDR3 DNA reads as TGTGCCAGCAGCACTCTTAGCGGACTAGCGGCCTTCGGGGAGCTGTTTTTT.

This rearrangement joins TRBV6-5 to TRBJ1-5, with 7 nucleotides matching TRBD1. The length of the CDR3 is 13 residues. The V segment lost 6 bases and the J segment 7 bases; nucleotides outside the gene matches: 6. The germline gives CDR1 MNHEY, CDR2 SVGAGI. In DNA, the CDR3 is TGTGCCAGCAGGCCAGACAGGGTCCAGCCCCAGCATTTT. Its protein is CASRPDRVQPQHF.

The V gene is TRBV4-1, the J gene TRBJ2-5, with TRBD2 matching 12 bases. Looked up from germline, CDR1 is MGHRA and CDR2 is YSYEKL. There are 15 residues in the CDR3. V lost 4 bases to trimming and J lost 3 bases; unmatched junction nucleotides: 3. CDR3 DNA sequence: TGCGCCAGCAGCCGCCGGACTAGCGGGGAAGAGACCCAGTACTTC. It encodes CASSRRTSGEETQYF.

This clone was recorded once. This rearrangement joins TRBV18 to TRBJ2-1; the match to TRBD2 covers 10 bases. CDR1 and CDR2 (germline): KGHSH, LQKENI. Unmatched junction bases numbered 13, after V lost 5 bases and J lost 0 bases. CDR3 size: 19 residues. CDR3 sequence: CASSTPGLAILSSYNEQFF. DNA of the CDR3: TGTGCCAGCTCAACTCCGGGACTAGCGATCCTGAGCTCCTACAATGAGCAGTTCTTC.

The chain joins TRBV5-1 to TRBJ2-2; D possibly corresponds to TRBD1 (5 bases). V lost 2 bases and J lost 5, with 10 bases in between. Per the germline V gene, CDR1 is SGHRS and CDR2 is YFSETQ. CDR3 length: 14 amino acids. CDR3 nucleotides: TGCGCCAGCAGCTTCAACCAGGGTACCGGGGAGCTGTTTTTT. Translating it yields CASSFNQGTGELFF.

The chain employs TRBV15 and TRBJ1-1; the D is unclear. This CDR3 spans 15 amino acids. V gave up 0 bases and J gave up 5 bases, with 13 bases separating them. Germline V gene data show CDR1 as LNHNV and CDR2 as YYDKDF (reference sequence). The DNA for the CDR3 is TGTGCCACCAGCAGAGATGAGGGCCCGGGGACTGAAGCTTTCTTT. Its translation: CATSRDEGPGTEAFF.